This T cell receptor beta chain was captured in a study of post-analysis software for immune sequencing data. This clonotype has just a few counts. The antigen remains undetermined. Study conclusions and caveats: TRBV5-6, TRBV5-1 and TRBV20-1 were among about 5 TRBV segments more frequent in patients than controls.

Trimming cost V 3 bases and J 0 bases; bases outside gene matches: 4. From germline, CDR1 is DFQATT and CDR2 SNEGSKA (reference sequence). There are 14 residues in the CDR3. Tagging with unique molecular identifiers was a feature of the TCR beta cDNA libraries. TCRdb re-analysed the PCR reads in MiXCR, keeping a single row per CDR3 protein. The sample carries roughly 600,000 distinct CDR3 sequences, roughly 45% recorded once. The V and J genes are TRBV20-1 and TRBJ2-7; TRBD2 agrees at 8 bases. The sequenced material came from blood. This sequence originates from a girl under 18 with multiple sclerosis. CDR3 sequence: CSARMAGGSYEQYF. For the CDR3, the DNA is TGCAGTGCTAGGATGGCGGGGGGCTCCTACGAGCAGTACTTC.